This TCR beta chain was observed in a study of T-cell memory formation after mild COVID-19. About the study: Largely donor-specific TCR clusters were found. Study findings and constraints: The appearance of some responding clones in pre-infection memory suggested that cross-reactive memory joined. Clones shrinking from day 15 to 85 showed even CD4/CD8 mixes; later expanders tilted CD4+. Researchers could not confirm that second-wave clones peaking on day 37 targeted SARS-CoV-2.

The junction had 6 bases not matched to a gene; V was cut back by 1 base and J by 1 base. Germline loops: CDR1 DFQATT, CDR2 SNEGSKA (reference sequence). The CDR3 totals 15 residues. TCRdb itself ran the 5' RACE reads through MiXCR, one entry per CDR3 protein. The table has under 50,000 distinct CDR3 sequences, less than 35% seen once. Points on this clonotype: What it binds is not known.

This TCR was sampled from a man in his late teens or twenties who had mild COVID-19 (a few samples of this study predate the infection). Cell type and time point are not known. Sequencing was done on a sample of PBMCs or a T cell subset sorted from them (not recorded which). The V call is TRBV20-1, the J call TRBJ1-1; 7 bases are shared with TRBD1. The CDR3 region is CSARGLTGRNTEAFF. As DNA, the CDR3 is TGCAGTGCTAGAGGACTGACAGGGAGGAACACTGAAGCTTTCTTT.